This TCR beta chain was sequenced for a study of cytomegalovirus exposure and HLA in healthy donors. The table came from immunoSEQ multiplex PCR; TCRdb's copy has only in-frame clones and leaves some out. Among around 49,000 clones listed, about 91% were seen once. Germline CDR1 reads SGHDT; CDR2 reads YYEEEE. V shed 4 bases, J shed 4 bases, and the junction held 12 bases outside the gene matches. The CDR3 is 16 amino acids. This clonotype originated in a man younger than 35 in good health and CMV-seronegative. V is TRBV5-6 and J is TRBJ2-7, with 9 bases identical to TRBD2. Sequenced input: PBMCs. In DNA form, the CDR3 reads TGTGCCAGCAGCCCCGAGGGGGGCGGGAGGGCTTACGAGCAGTACTTC. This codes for CASSPEGGGRAYEQYF.